The rows below give T cell receptor beta chains drawn from one sample of a study of T-cell memory formation after mild COVID-19. Using its own MiXCR run on the 5' RACE reads, TCRdb lists one record per CDR3 protein. The sample lists some 320,000 distinct CDR3 sequences, around an eighth seen once, with around 23% in the top ten. Sequenced sample: PBMCs or a T cell subset sorted from them (not recorded which). Receptors were obtained from a young man who had mild COVID-19 (a few samples of this study predate the infection). Cell type and time point are not known. CDR3s include the opening cysteine and the closing phenylalanine or tryptophan.

cdr3_aa,j_call,v_call
CASTSAAGQGRTGELFF,TRBJ2-2,TRBV6-2/TRBV6-3
CASSELDTQYF,TRBJ2-3,TRBV2
CASSSLPRDRLRNIQYF,TRBJ2-4,TRBV12-3/TRBV12-4
CASSFSIDEQFF,TRBJ2-1,TRBV5-6
CSAHRTDLHYEQYF,TRBJ2-7,TRBV20-1
CASSFSGLIYNEQFF,TRBJ2-1,TRBV3-1
CASSYVGYGANVLTF,TRBJ2-6,TRBV5-6
CAISQGEYTEAFF,TRBJ1-1,TRBV10-3
CASSYSGHGGFTEAFF,TRBJ1-1,TRBV6-5
CASSFGTESYGYTF,TRBJ1-2,TRBV3-1
CASTPADGNEQFF,TRBJ2-1,TRBV12-3/TRBV12-4
CASSSPTRKNTEAFF,TRBJ1-1,TRBV27
CASSPLLPVSGANVLTF,TRBJ2-6,TRBV4-1
CASSLVSDEQYF,TRBJ2-7,TRBV7-2
CSVTGRDNQPQHF,TRBJ1-5,TRBV29-1
CASILPGSSEQFF,TRBJ2-1,TRBV12-3/TRBV12-4
CASRHGETQYF,TRBJ2-5,TRBV11-2
CASSPQGAPNTEAFF,TRBJ1-1,TRBV18
CASSLWGISYEQYF,TRBJ2-7,TRBV12-3/TRBV12-4
CASSYSGVDTQYF,TRBJ2-3,TRBV6-5
CAWRPDNSYNEQFF,TRBJ2-1,TRBV30
CASSRDRAMRDEQYF,TRBJ2-7,TRBV6-5
CATSRPGQSSLRHF,TRBJ1-5,TRBV15
CASSQEAGSIYNEQFF,TRBJ2-1,TRBV4-3
CSAKGQGWRDIQYF,TRBJ2-4,TRBV20-1
CAWSVLDRDSGEQYF,TRBJ2-7,TRBV30
CASIYTGSTGELFF,TRBJ2-2,TRBV6-2/TRBV6-3
CASSVVGQGYNEQFF,TRBJ2-1,TRBV9
CASSQGTSGDTDTQYF,TRBJ2-3,TRBV7-2
CASSSDRDTEAFF,TRBJ1-1,TRBV7-3
CSVVPAGAEYQETQYF,TRBJ2-5,TRBV29-1
CASGRGSTGELFF,TRBJ2-2,TRBV12-3/TRBV12-4
CASSQGAGKGVEAFF,TRBJ1-1,TRBV4-3
CASRWTGTGNTIYF,TRBJ1-3,TRBV5-1
CASSQEVNSPLHF,TRBJ1-6,TRBV4-1
CASSFQRGTQETQYF,TRBJ2-5,TRBV7-2
CSARTGGHNEQFF,TRBJ2-1,TRBV20-1
CASSDSTSGGDEQFF,TRBJ2-1,TRBV6-4
CSAGGAGLPRVETQYF,TRBJ2-5,TRBV20-1
CASSIEGLGAFF,TRBJ1-1,TRBV7-9
CASSSRGGLTEAFF,TRBJ1-1,TRBV11-2
CASSQHVQGANYGYTF,TRBJ1-2,TRBV4-1
CASSERALTSGQGGEQFF,TRBJ2-1,TRBV2
CASRKPGGNQPQHF,TRBJ1-5,TRBV6-5
CSGHRATIYTF,TRBJ1-2,TRBV20-1
CASSLFTPTDTQYF,TRBJ2-3,TRBV12-3/TRBV12-4
CASSQDDGQARGYTF,TRBJ1-2,TRBV4-1
CASSARGPGELFF,TRBJ2-2,TRBV19
CATSRSGTGELEQFF,TRBJ2-1,TRBV15
CASSLIGTLGYTF,TRBJ1-2,TRBV5-4
CATSSQSSYNEQFF,TRBJ2-1,TRBV15
CASSLASTHTDTQYF,TRBJ2-3,TRBV5-4